The clone carrying this T cell receptor beta chain was seen a few times. This record belongs to a study of OX40 agonist ivuxolimab in advanced cancers. Across the study: Three patients responded partially, comprising one with hepatocellular carcinoma and two with cutaneous melanoma.

This CDR3 comprises 15 residues. Germline V lookup: CDR1 SGHNT, CDR2 YYREEE (reference sequence). The V end lost 4 bases, the J end lost 0 bases, and 8 bases lay between the germline ends. Sequencing used immunoSEQ multiplex PCR; TCRdb keeps in-frame clones, though not all of them. Seen here are around 100,000 clones, around 87% observed once, and the top ten hold around 1.6%. The chain links TRBV5-4 to TRBJ2-6; no reliable D call. Sequencing used CD4+ or CD8+ T cells sorted from blood, obtained in a trial of the OX40 agonist ivuxolimab. The sequence came from an adult with an advanced solid tumor such as melanoma, head and neck, liver or kidney cancer. CDR3 sequence (DNA): TGTGCCAGCAGCAGGTTTTCCTCTGGGGCCAACGTCCTGACTTTC. Translation: CASSRFSSGANVLTF.